Listed below are T cell receptor beta chains from one sample, sequenced in a study of T cell responses to AZD1222 COVID-19 vaccine. Sequencing was performed with immunoSEQ multiplex PCR; in TCRdb, only in-frame clones are kept and a portion is missing. This sample has around 66,000 clones, with 60% to 85% found just once. This specimen consisted of peripheral blood, obtained on day 0 of MenACWY control vaccination. The receptor set was obtained from an adult in good health. CDR3s leave out the opening cysteine and the closing phenylalanine or tryptophan.

CDR3 protein: ASSLGAGAGGLSYEQY
J gene: TRBJ2-7
V gene: TRBV7-2

CDR3 protein: ASSVNRVRMNTEAF
J gene: TRBJ1-1
V gene: TRBV9

CDR3 protein: ASSRAGGMSRSYNEQF
J gene: TRBJ2-1
V gene: TRBV3-1/TRBV3-2

CDR3 protein: AWSSLAVSSYEQY
J gene: TRBJ2-7
V gene: TRBV30

CDR3 protein: ASRGKANTGELF
J gene: TRBJ2-2
V gene: TRBV2

CDR3 protein: AISMDRNQPQH
J gene: TRBJ1-5
V gene: TRBV10-3

CDR3 protein: ASSANDRGGYNEQF
J gene: TRBJ2-1
V gene: TRBV25-1

CDR3 protein: ASSPWGTNEKLF
J gene: TRBJ1-4
V gene: TRBV5-4

CDR3 protein: AWSGAAKETQY
J gene: TRBJ2-5
V gene: TRBV30

CDR3 protein: ASIGQPMSNQPQH
J gene: TRBJ1-5
V gene: TRBV6-5

CDR3 protein: ASSPQGTRTEAF
J gene: TRBJ1-1
V gene: TRBV28

CDR3 protein: AWTEQGVTF
J gene: TRBJ2-1
V gene: TRBV30

CDR3 protein: ASSLLAGAGELF
J gene: TRBJ2-2
V gene: TRBV7-9

CDR3 protein: TSSQDNTAGFTGELF
J gene: TRBJ2-2
V gene: TRBV1

CDR3 protein: ASSQSYSPYTEAF
J gene: TRBJ1-1
V gene: TRBV23-1

CDR3 protein: ASSSLRGRSGSPLH
J gene: TRBJ1-6
V gene: TRBV11-2

CDR3 protein: ASSPGTSIDTQY
J gene: TRBJ2-3
V gene: TRBV28

CDR3 protein: ASASFGQPQH
J gene: TRBJ1-5
V gene: TRBV6-6

CDR3 protein: ASSDPKVTYEQY
J gene: TRBJ2-7
V gene: TRBV6-1

CDR3 protein: ASSQDVGQRY
J gene: TRBJ2-7
V gene: TRBV3-1/TRBV3-2

CDR3 protein: SARRSDTQY
J gene: TRBJ2-3
V gene: TRBV20-1

CDR3 protein: ASRWGGATEAF
J gene: TRBJ1-1
V gene: TRBV19

CDR3 protein: ASSLVGGTMNTEAF
J gene: TRBJ1-1
V gene: TRBV5-6

CDR3 protein: ASSGPGQGNNEKLF
J gene: TRBJ1-4
V gene: TRBV28

CDR3 protein: ASSSQGRDTEAF
J gene: TRBJ1-1
V gene: TRBV5-1

CDR3 protein: ASSYSSQLRDTQY
J gene: TRBJ2-3
V gene: TRBV6-5

CDR3 protein: ASSQEGTPRTDTQY
J gene: TRBJ2-3
V gene: TRBV3-1/TRBV3-2